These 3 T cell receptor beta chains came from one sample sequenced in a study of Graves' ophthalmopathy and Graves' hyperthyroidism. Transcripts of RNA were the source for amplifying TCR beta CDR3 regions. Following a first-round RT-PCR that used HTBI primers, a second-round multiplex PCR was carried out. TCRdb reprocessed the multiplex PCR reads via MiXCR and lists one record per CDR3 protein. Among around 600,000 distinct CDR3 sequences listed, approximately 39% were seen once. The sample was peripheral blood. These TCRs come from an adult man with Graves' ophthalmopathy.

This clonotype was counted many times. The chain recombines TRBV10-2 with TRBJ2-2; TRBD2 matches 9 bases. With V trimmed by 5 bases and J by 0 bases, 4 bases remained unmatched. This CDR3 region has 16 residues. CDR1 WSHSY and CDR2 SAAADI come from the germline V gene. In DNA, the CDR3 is TGCGCCAGCAGTCCTCTAGCGGGGCCGAACACCGGGGAGCTGTTTTTT. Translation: CASSPLAGPNTGELFF.

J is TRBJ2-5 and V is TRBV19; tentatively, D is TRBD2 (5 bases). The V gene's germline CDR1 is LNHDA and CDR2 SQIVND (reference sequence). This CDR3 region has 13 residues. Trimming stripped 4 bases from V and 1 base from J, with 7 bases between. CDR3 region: CASSTGIQETQYF. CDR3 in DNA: TGTGCCAGTAGTACGGGGATCCAAGAGACCCAGTACTTC.

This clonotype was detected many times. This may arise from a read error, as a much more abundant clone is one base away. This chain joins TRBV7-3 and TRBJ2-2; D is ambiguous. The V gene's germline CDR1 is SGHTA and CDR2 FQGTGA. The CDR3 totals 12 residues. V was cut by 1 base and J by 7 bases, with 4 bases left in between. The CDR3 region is CASSLIDGELFF. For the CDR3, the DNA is TGTGCCAGCAGCTTAATAGACGGGGAGCTGTTTTTT.